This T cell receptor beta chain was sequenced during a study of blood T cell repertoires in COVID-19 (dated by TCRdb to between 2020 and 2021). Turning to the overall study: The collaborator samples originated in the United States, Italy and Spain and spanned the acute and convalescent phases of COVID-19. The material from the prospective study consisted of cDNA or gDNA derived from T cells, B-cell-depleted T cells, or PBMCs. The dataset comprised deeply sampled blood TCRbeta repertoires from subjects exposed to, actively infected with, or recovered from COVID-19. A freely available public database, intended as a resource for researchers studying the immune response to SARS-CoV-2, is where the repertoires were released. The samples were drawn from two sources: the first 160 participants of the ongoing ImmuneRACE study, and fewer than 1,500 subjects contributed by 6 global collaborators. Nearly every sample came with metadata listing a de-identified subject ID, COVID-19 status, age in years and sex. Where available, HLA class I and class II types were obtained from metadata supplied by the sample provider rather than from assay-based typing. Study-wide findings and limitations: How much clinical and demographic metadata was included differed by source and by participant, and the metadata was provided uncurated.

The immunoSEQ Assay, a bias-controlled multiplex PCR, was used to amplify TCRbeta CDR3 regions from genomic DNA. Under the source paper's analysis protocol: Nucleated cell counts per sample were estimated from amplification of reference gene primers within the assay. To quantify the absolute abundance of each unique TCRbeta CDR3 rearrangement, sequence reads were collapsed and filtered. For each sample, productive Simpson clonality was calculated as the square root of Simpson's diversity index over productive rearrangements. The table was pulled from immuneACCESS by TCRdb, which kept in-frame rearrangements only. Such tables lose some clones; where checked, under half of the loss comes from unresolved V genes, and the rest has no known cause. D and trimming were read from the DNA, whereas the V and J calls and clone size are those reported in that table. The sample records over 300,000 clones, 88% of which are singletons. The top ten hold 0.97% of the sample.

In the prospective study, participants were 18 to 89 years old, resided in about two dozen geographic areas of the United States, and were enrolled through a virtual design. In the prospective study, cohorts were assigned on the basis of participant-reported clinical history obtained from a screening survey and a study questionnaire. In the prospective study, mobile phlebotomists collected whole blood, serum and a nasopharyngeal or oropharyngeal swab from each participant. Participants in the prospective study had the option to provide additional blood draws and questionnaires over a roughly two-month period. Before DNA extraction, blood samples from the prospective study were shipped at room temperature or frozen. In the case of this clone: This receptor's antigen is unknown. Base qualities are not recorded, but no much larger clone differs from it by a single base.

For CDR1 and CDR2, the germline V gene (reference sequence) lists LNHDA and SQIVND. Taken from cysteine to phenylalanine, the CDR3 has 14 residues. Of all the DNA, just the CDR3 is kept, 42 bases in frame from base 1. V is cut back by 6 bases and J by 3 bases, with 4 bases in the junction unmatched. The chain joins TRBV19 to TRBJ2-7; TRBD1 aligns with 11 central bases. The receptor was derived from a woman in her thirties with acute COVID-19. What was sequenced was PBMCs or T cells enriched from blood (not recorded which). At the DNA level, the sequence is TGTGCCAGTAGCCCCGGGACAGGGGGCTACGAGCAGTACTTC. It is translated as CASSPGTGGYEQYF.